Sequencing of this T cell receptor beta chain was carried out in a study of brain metastases from non-small cell lung cancer. V shed 0 bases and J 7 bases; nucleotides not matched to a gene: 4. CDR3 length equals 15 residues. The germline CDR1 and CDR2 sequences are SGHTS and YDEGEE. In regard to this clone: Its antigen is as yet unknown. The same CDR3 can be traced to other DNA sequences in this sample.

Study-wide findings and caveats: Compared with their matched primary tumors, roughly two thirds of brain metastases showed expanded T-cell clones. Brain metastases had lower T-cell infiltration than primary tumors. TCR repertoires overlapped largely between brain metastases and matched primaries.

This table comes from immunoSEQ multiplex PCR, and its TCRdb copy is limited to in-frame clones, with some not included. The data show about 3,800 clones, 87% seen once. The rearrangement links TRBV5-8 to TRBJ1-6; TRBD1 aligns across 7 bases. The receptor comes from a donor at least 40 years old with non-small cell lung cancer. Sequences were obtained from primary lung tumor tissue. The DNA of the CDR3 is TGTGCCAGCAGCTTGGAGGGGGCTTTCAATTCACCCCTCCACTTT. Its protein product is CASSLEGAFNSPLHF.